This T cell receptor beta chain was retrieved from a study of beta chain features in type 1 diabetes (dated by TCRdb to about 2018). In the study overall: Mean age, gender distribution, total cell number and subset yield were not different between patients and healthy donors. A total of roughly 110 million sorted cells were examined across all samples, and the number of cells per subset was strongly correlated with RNA yield. Naive and central memory subsets were obtained from all 28 donors, but regulatory and stem cell-like memory subsets were isolated from only 8 patients and roughly eight healthy donors. The study compared the TCRB repertoires of sorted circulating CD4+ T cell subsets in recently diagnosed type 1 diabetes patients with those in matched healthy donors.

A single peripheral blood draw of around 120 mL on average was collected from each donor into heparinised tubes. A BD FACSAria II was used to sort naive, central memory, regulatory and stem cell-like memory CD4+ T cells with a panel that included CD45RO, CCR7, CD25, CD127, CD95 and CD27. A purity above 98% was achieved for all sorted populations. Right away, PBMCs were isolated by Lymphoprep density gradient centrifugation and were stained directly, with no culture step. So that batch effects would be minimized, each experiment stained and sorted samples in pairs, pairing one healthy donor with one patient. The entire amount of isolated RNA was reverse transcribed using the High Capacity cDNA Reverse Transcription Kit, so the sequenced TCRB transcripts were expressed ones. Deep immunoSEQ sequencing was performed on naive, central memory and regulatory T cell samples, with an average of around 3.5 million total reads per sample. Sorted cells were lysed in RLT buffer and RNA was extracted with DNase-treated RNeasy Micro or Mini kits, depending on cell number. To prevent cross-contamination, every cell subset was processed on its own, while patient and healthy donor samples were processed together. The immunoSEQ multiplex PCR was used to amplify TCRB sequences from cDNA, yielding 87-bp fragments that span the CDR3 region. Sequencing of the amplicons was done on the Illumina HiSeq platform. Processing in the source paper ran as follows. PCR bias was corrected computationally using synthetic template baselines, and reads within Hamming distance 2 were collapsed, with unmergeable singletons discarded. Reads were aligned against IMGT so that V, D and J genes, CDR3 length and insertions or deletions at six rearrangement sites could be assigned. Within each subset, clonotype counts were normalized to sorted cell number, and only after that were true diversity and Gini coefficients computed with the tcR R package. The overlap coefficient, calculated on TCRB nucleotide sequences, was used to measure repertoire sharing. Drawn from immuneACCESS, this table holds only the in-frame rearrangements with V and J called that TCRdb kept. Clones are partly lost; checked studies trace under half to an unresolved V gene and leave the rest unexplained. The D gene and trimming were derived from the DNA, and the V and J assignments and clone size from that table. Recorded for this sample are 310,000 or so clones; over 7% of them occurred a single time. The ten largest make up approximately 1% of the sample.

Notes on this clone: Its antigen is unknown. No base-level quality is on record; no much larger clone is a single base apart.

Points the paper makes about the study in general: PCR may preferentially amplify shorter templates, but because patient and control samples were amplified and corrected together, any resulting skew would affect both groups equally. Because cDNA was sequenced instead of genomic DNA, activated cells with high expression could be over-represented, although the groups did not differ in activation or CD3 levels. Patients with type 1 diabetes made fewer insertions and deleted more nucleotides at VDJ recombination sites, implying thymic rearrangement abnormalities. In all four CD4+ subsets, TCRB CDR3 length was moderately but significantly shorter in type 1 diabetes patients. HLA sub-analyses involved small numbers of individuals, so any influence of HLA type on TCRB rearrangement remained unresolved. Naive, central memory and regulatory TCRB repertoires appeared more similar among patients than among healthy donors.

The CDR3 starts with the cysteine, ends with the phenylalanine, and has 14 residues. The sequence is cut down to CDR3 DNA, 42 bases in frame from base 1. Taken from the germline V gene, the CDR1 and CDR2 loops are SGHTA and FQGNSA. V is trimmed back by 1 base and J by 6 bases, and the junction contains 2 bases that no gene match accounts for. The rearrangement joined TRBV7-2 to TRBJ2-1, with TRBD2 matching 8 junction bases. This receptor was taken from a man between 25 and 39 years old with type 1 diabetes. Sequencing input: central memory CD4+ T cells from blood. The DNA sequence follows: TGTGCCAGCAGCTTAGTACTAGCGGCCAATGAGCAGTTCTTC. It is translated as CASSLVLAANEQFF.